This is a list of T cell receptor beta chains from one sample in a study of shared clonotypes between healthy human individuals. Libraries were prepared by immunoSEQ multiplex PCR; TCRdb keeps only in-frame clonotypes and omits some of them. The sample includes about 1 million clones, about 75% of them seen just once. Sequenced: memory CD4+ T cells sorted from blood. These TCRs come from a man between 18 and 29 years old in good health. The CDR3 runs from the conserved cysteine through the conserved F or W. D genes are given only for firm matches. Clone size is not always given. Where it is, it says once, few, many or a class for expanded clones.

CDR3: CASNHPGLASNEQFF
DNA: TGCGCCAGCAATCACCCGGGACTAGCGTCCAATGAGCAGTTCTTC
J: TRBJ2-1
size: NA
D: TRBD2
V: TRBV10-2

CDR3: CASSYGGQNGELFF
DNA: TGTGCCAGTAGCTACGGGGGGCAGAACGGGGAGCTGTTTTTT
J: TRBJ2-2
size: NA
D: NA
V: TRBV19

CDR3: CSVDRGENTEAFF
DNA: TGCAGCGTTGACCGGGGGGAGAACACTGAAGCTTTCTTT
J: TRBJ1-1
size: NA
D: NA
V: TRBV29-1

CDR3: CASSNAQTGGAEAFF
DNA: TGTGCCAGCAGCAACGCTCAGACAGGGGGAGCTGAAGCTTTCTTT
J: TRBJ1-1
size: few
D: TRBD1
V: TRBV7-9

CDR3: CASTIQGAGYTF
DNA: TGTGCCAGCACCATTCAGGGGGCTGGCTACACCTTC
J: TRBJ1-2
size: NA
D: TRBD1
V: TRBV6-6

CDR3: CASSVVSSLGFF
DNA: TGTGCCAGCAGTGTGGTAAGCTCCCTCGGATTCTTC
J: TRBJ2-1
size: NA
D: NA
V: TRBV2

CDR3: CASSVDRGRYEQYF
DNA: TGTGCCAGCTCAGTAGACAGGGGGCGGTACGAGCAGTACTTC
J: TRBJ2-7
size: few
D: TRBD1
V: TRBV18

CDR3: CASSSFRGTEAFF
DNA: TGTGCCAGCAGTTCGTTTAGGGGGACTGAAGCTTTCTTT
J: TRBJ1-1
size: NA
D: NA
V: TRBV19

CDR3: CASSPGTFMENTIYF
DNA: TGTGCCAGCAGTCCGGGGACTTTCATGGAAAACACCATATATTTT
J: TRBJ1-3
size: NA
D: NA
V: TRBV27

CDR3: CATSRGQGKNEQFF
DNA: TGTGCCACCAGCAGGGGTCAGGGGAAAAATGAGCAGTTCTTC
J: TRBJ2-1
size: few
D: NA
V: TRBV15

CDR3: CASSSSTGGAGNTEAFF
DNA: TGTGCCAGCAGTTCTAGTACAGGGGGCGCAGGGAATACTGAAGCTTTCTTT
J: TRBJ1-1
size: NA
D: TRBD1
V: TRBV27

CDR3: CASRDSSSTDTQYF
DNA: TGTGCCAGCAGAGACAGCTCTAGCACAGATACGCAGTATTTT
J: TRBJ2-3
size: NA
D: NA
V: TRBV28

CDR3: CASSSGQKTTGELFF
DNA: TGTGCCAGCAGTTCCGGACAGAAGACCACCGGGGAGCTGTTTTTT
J: TRBJ2-2
size: NA
D: NA
V: TRBV6-6

CDR3: CASSLGTKSREELFF
DNA: TGTGCCAGCAGCTTGGGAACTAAGTCCCGCGAGGAGCTGTTTTTT
J: TRBJ2-2
size: NA
D: NA
V: TRBV5-8

CDR3: CASSDTLAGSAQETQYF
DNA: TGTGCCAGCAGCGATACACTAGCGGGGAGCGCCCAAGAGACCCAGTACTTC
J: TRBJ2-5
size: few
D: TRBD2
V: TRBV7-6

CDR3: CASSWEVHYEQYF
DNA: TGTGCCAGCAGCTGGGAGGTCCACTACGAGCAGTACTTC
J: TRBJ2-7
size: once
D: NA
V: TRBV11-2

CDR3: CASSPSGRETDTQYF
DNA: TGTGCCAGCTCACCCTCGGGCAGGGAGACAGATACGCAGTATTTT
J: TRBJ2-3
size: NA
D: NA
V: TRBV18

CDR3: CASSIEASGVYNEQFF
DNA: TGTGCCAGTAGTATAGAGGCTAGCGGAGTCTACAATGAGCAGTTCTTC
J: TRBJ2-1
size: NA
D: TRBD2
V: TRBV19

CDR3: CASSDHREGLNYGYTF
DNA: TGCGCCAGCAGCGATCACAGGGAAGGCCTTAACTATGGCTACACCTTC
J: TRBJ1-2
size: NA
D: NA
V: TRBV5-1

CDR3: CASSDRTGDNYGYTF
DNA: TGTGCCAGCAGCGACCGGACAGGGGATAACTATGGCTACACCTTC
J: TRBJ1-2
size: NA
D: TRBD1
V: TRBV7-2

CDR3: CASSYGGAPPNIQYF
DNA: TGTGCCAGCAGTTACGGGGGGGCGCCCCCAAACATTCAGTACTTC
J: TRBJ2-4
size: NA
D: NA
V: TRBV6-5

CDR3: CASSHRENTEAFF
DNA: TGTGCCAGCAGTCACAGGGAAAACACTGAAGCTTTCTTT
J: TRBJ1-1
size: NA
D: NA
V: TRBV6-5

CDR3: CATSKSLSGNSPLHF
DNA: TGTGCCACCAGCAAATCTCTGTCGGGTAATTCACCCCTCCACTTT
J: TRBJ1-6
size: NA
D: NA
V: TRBV15

CDR3: CASSQVASHGNIQYF
DNA: TGCGCCAGCAGCCAAGTCGCGTCACATGGGAACATTCAGTACTTC
J: TRBJ2-4
size: NA
D: NA
V: TRBV4-3

CDR3: CASSLKFNTEAFF
DNA: TGTGCCAGCAGCTTAAAGTTCAACACTGAAGCTTTCTTT
J: TRBJ1-1
size: NA
D: NA
V: TRBV7-9

CDR3: CASSLGSGVGNEQFF
DNA: TGCGCCAGCAGCTTGGGCAGCGGGGTGGGCAATGAGCAGTTCTTC
J: TRBJ2-1
size: NA
D: TRBD2
V: TRBV5-1

CDR3: CASSFLTRGTDTQYF
DNA: TGCGCCAGCAGCTTCCTCACCCGGGGCACAGATACGCAGTATTTT
J: TRBJ2-3
size: NA
D: NA
V: TRBV5-1

CDR3: CASGGEKLFF
DNA: TGTGCCTCCGGGGGCGAAAAACTGTTTTTT
J: TRBJ1-4
size: NA
D: NA
V: TRBV30

CDR3: CASSLASGSSYEQYF
DNA: TGTGCCAGCAGCTTAGCCAGCGGGAGCTCCTACGAGCAGTACTTC
J: TRBJ2-7
size: NA
D: TRBD2
V: TRBV7-8

CDR3: CASSGTGEQYF
DNA: TGTGCCAGCAGTGGGACGGGCGAGCAGTACTTC
J: TRBJ2-7
size: NA
D: NA
V: TRBV2

CDR3: CASSGLGTQYF
DNA: TGCGCCAGCAGCGGGTTAGGGACCCAGTACTTC
J: TRBJ2-5
size: NA
D: NA
V: TRBV5-1

CDR3: CASSLAGGETQYF
DNA: TGCGCCAGCAGCTTGGCCGGGGGGGAGACCCAGTACTTC
J: TRBJ2-5
size: many
D: TRBD2
V: TRBV5-1